Here is one T cell receptor (beta chain) with its context. Antigen unknown. This PCR relied on a set of 60 Vbeta primers and 13 Jbeta primers. Sequencing was performed with immunoSEQ multiplex PCR; in TCRdb, only in-frame clones are kept and a portion is missing. The top ten hold around 2.5% of the sample, which has around 130,000 clones, 70% to 85% seen once. The V end lost 3 bases, the J end lost 3 bases, and 3 bases lay between the germline ends. The CDR3 runs 11 residues. CDR1 is GTSNPN, CDR2 SVGIG, per germline (reference sequence). Donors counted as nominally healthy when sampled, yet unrecorded immune exposures were likely. This sample is drawn from a study of cytomegalovirus exposure and HLA in healthy donors. Study-wide findings and caveats: Rare TCR sequences dominated, though some public TCRs recurred in many donors. Later analysis associated a missense DCLRE1C variant with TCR beta V- and J-gene trimming. Presence/absence comparisons presumed near-even sequencing depth among donors.

This clonotype originated in a boy between 2 and 10 years old in good health and CMV-seronegative. The sample consisted of PBMCs. This chain uses TRBV30 with TRBJ1-3; D call uncertain. CDR3 sequence (DNA): TGTGCCTGGAGCAATGGAAACACCATATATTTT. Amino acids: CAWSNGNTIYF.